This TCR beta chain came from a study of blood T cell repertoires in COVID-19. In the original processing: Reference gene primer amplification yielded estimated nucleated cell counts. Clones were sequenced by immunoSEQ multiplex PCR, and TCRdb holds only the in-frame ones, with some missing. Clone size and the V and J calls come from that table; the DNA yielded D and trimming. Of 95,000 to 150,000 clones in the sample, roughly 77% are singletons; the top ten hold roughly 17%. V gave up 7 bases and J gave up 0 bases, with 6 bases separating them. The CDR3 consists of 13 residues. Germline lookup yields CDR1 MDHEN and CDR2 SYDVKM.

V is TRBV28 and J is TRBJ1-4; unclear D gene. The sequence was obtained from a man aged 55 to 70 with active or convalescent COVID-19. Sequencing used peripheral blood. DNA of the CDR3: TGTGCCAGCACCCTCCCAACTAATGAAAAACTGTTTTTT. It encodes CASTLPTNEKLFF.